This T cell receptor (beta chain) originates from a study of T cell repertoires in aging, cancer and after chemotherapy (dated by TCRdb to between 2017 and 2020). In the study overall: The donors fell into six age groups ranging from 30 or younger to 70 or older, and each group had at least three individuals. In the hematological group, the paired samples taken before and after chemotherapy came from chronic lymphocytic leukemia patients who were treated with regimens based on fludarabine or bendamustine. The complete dataset included some 10 million TCR reads. The study profiled peripheral blood TCR beta repertoires from healthy donors and cancer patients to examine immunoaging and T cell reconstitution after chemotherapy. Alongside 95 to 100 healthy donors serving as a reference group, the cohort included over 200 cancer patients, of whom 94 had hematological cancers and about 130 had solid cancers.

Genomic DNA extracted from peripheral blood, rather than sorted cells or RNA, was used as the source for amplification of TCR beta rearrangements. Comments on this clonotype: No antigen is known for it. Qualities for individual bases were not recorded, and no much larger clone is one base off.

Overall study results and their limits: Declining TCR diversity with age in healthy donors was mainly explained by loss of richness; in cancer patients, loss of evenness also contributed. Compared with age-matched healthy donors, untreated patients with either hematological or solid cancers had significantly lower TCR diversity in the blood along with higher clonality. According to the authors, the repertoire data do not allow conclusions to be drawn about immunological memory after chemotherapy. Hematological cancer patients had infiltration of lymphoid organs, and this infiltration may itself impair thymic emigration or peripheral T cell expansion. In both cancer cohorts, median generation probability rose over the chemotherapy interval, which suggests that the repertoire was reconstituted through rebound thymic output.

The CDR3 covers 13 residues, taking in both the cysteine and the phenylalanine. The entry retains the CDR3 DNA only, 39 bases that are in frame from base 1. V is trimmed back by 8 bases and J by 1 base, and the junction contains 2 bases that no gene match accounts for. CDR1 and CDR2 were assigned from the germline V gene (reference sequence) as LNHDA and SQIVND. Multiplex touch-down PCR with a mixed TRB-A/B primer pool was used to amplify rearranged TRB sequences covering the V, D and J segments. Illumina adapters and sample indices were attached to the amplicons in two consecutive PCR reactions using Phusion HS II polymerase. Amplicons were gel-purified using the NucleoSpin Gel and PCR Clean-up kit and were subsequently checked with Qubit and an Agilent 2100 Bioanalyzer. Sequencing of the libraries was done on an Illumina MiSeq with paired-end, single-indexed 600-cycle runs. Processing in the source paper ran as follows. Processing of the TRB sequences was carried out with MiXCR versions 2.12 and 3.0.5. Each unique CDR3 nucleotide sequence was treated as one clone, and only productive sequences with two or more reads were kept. The repertoire metrics were Shannon diversity, evenness, clonality (defined as one minus evenness), and alpha-parameterized diversity profiles covering alpha 0 to 5. The IGoR algorithm was used to compute generation probabilities of clones in paired pre- and post-chemotherapy samples. Starting from the raw public reads, TCRdb applied fastp trimming at Q25, assembled clones with MiXCR and retained in-frame beta chains. Every entry covers one CDR3 protein and lists the most common genes and DNA from its rows. Here the V and J calls rest on TCRdb's processing, not on the authors' analysis. The sample records approximately 2,700 distinct CDR3 sequences, 42% of which are singletons. The ten largest clones take up about 48% of the sample.

The specimen was blood. This TCR derives from a human donor with a blood cancer. The chain is assembled from TRBV19 and TRBJ1-5; 7 central bases correspond to TRBD1. The CDR3 reads CASAGQSNQPQHF. The nucleotides are TGTGCCAGTGCGGGACAGAGCAATCAGCCCCAGCATTTT.